These 16 T cell receptor beta chains came from one sample sequenced in a study of blood T cell repertoires in COVID-19. Only in-frame clones appear in the TCRdb table, and some are missing; sequencing was by immunoSEQ multiplex PCR. The sample gives roughly 430,000 clones, 88% of which show up once; about 2.1% is in the top ten. The source material was PBMCs or T cells enriched from blood (not recorded which). The receptors were gathered from a woman aged 40 to 50 with acute COVID-19.

The DNA of the CDR3 is TGCGCCAGCAGCGCGATACAGGGCGTTAACTATGGCTACACCTTC. This sequence encodes CASSAIQGVNYGYTF. The chain joins TRBV5-1 to TRBJ1-2; D may be TRBD1 (6 bases). Germline CDR1 and CDR2: SGHRS and YFSETQ. V lost 4 bases and J 1 base, leaving 14 bases between the germline ends. This CDR3 has 15 residues.

This sequence joins TRBV6-5 and TRBJ2-1; weak D call: TRBD1 (6 bases). Trimming stripped 5 bases from V and 0 bases from J, with 11 bases between. Germline V gene data show CDR1 as MNHEY and CDR2 as SVGAGI. There are 15 residues in the CDR3. CDR3 residues: CASSPRGSSYNEQFF. CDR3 bases: TGTGCCAGCAGTCCGAGGGGGAGCTCCTACAATGAGCAGTTCTTC.

The genes are TRBV9 and TRBJ1-2; maybe TRBD1 (6 bases). Germline values: CDR1 SGDLS, CDR2 YYNGEE. With 0 bases removed from V and 6 bases from J, the gap between germline ends came to 21 bases. There are 17 residues in the CDR3. The CDR3 here is CASSVGGGPLSSDGYTF. Written as DNA, the CDR3 is TGTGCCAGCAGCGTAGGCGGGGGGCCTCTTTCTTCTGATGGCTACACCTTC.

The V call is TRBV19, the J call TRBJ1-3; D is uncertain. V dropped 8 bases and J dropped 3 bases, with 14 bases sitting between them. The CDR3 totals 14 residues. Germline CDR1 LNHDA, CDR2 SQIVND (reference sequence). CDR3 in DNA: TGTGCCAGTTGTGAGGCTCCTTTTGGAAACACCATATATTTT. Its protein is CASCEAPFGNTIYF.

V gene TRBV4-2 combines with J gene TRBJ2-5, with a weak D call TRBD1 (5 bases). CDR1 and CDR2 from the germline V gene are LGHNA and YNFKEQ. V was cut by 1 base and J by 5 bases, with 20 bases left in between. This CDR3 region has 17 residues. The CDR3 region is CASSQVTSQGVSETQYF. Written as DNA, the CDR3 is TGTGCCAGCAGCCAAGTTACCAGTCAAGGGGTATCGGAGACCCAGTACTTC.

This clone was seen only a few times. The CDR3 sequence is CASSSGHRQETQYF. The DNA of the CDR3 is TGTGCCAGCAGCTCGGGACACCGACAAGAGACCCAGTACTTC. V is TRBV7-9 and J is TRBJ2-5, with D perhaps matching TRBD1 (6 bases). Germline CDR1 SEHNR, CDR2 FQNEAQ (reference sequence). V was cut by 4 bases and J by 2 bases, with 11 bases left in between. The CDR3 length is 14 residues.

The chain uses TRBV5-1 and TRBJ2-1, with D perhaps matching TRBD1 (5 bases). Trimming pared 4 bases from V and 5 bases from J, leaving 13 bases between. Looked up from germline, CDR1 is SGHRS and CDR2 is YFSETQ. The CDR3 extends over 14 amino acids. The CDR3 loop is CASSPRTGDNEQFF. As DNA, the CDR3 is TGCGCCAGCAGCCCGCGAACAGGAGACAATGAGCAGTTCTTC.

In nucleotides, the CDR3 is TGTGCCAGCAAGTTTTGGGACATGATTACCTACGAGCAGTACTTC. This sequence encodes CASKFWDMITYEQYF. The chain couples TRBV11-2 to TRBJ2-7, with TRBD1 as a possible D gene (6 bases). V gave up 7 bases and J gave up 2 bases, with 18 bases separating them. In germline, CDR1 is SGHAT, CDR2 FQNNGV. CDR3 length equals 15 residues.

The rearrangement links TRBV2 to TRBJ2-7; possible D gene TRBD1, 5 bases. The V gene lost 5 bases and the J gene lost 5 bases, with 13 bases spanning the gap. The CDR3 has 13 amino acids. Germline CDR1 reads SNHLY; CDR2 reads FYNNEI. CDR3 coding DNA: TGTGCCAGCAGTTACTCCAGGGAAAACGAGCAGTACTTC. This gives the protein CASSYSRENEQYF.

The J gene is TRBJ1-1, the V gene TRBV27; D is unclear. Germline V gives CDR1 MNHEY, CDR2 SMNVEV (reference sequence). The V end was cut by 10 bases, the J end by 0 bases, with 18 bases between. The length of the CDR3 is 15 residues. The CDR3 DNA reads TGTGCCAACCTTGGGCATTTTCGAATGAACACTGAAGCTTTCTTT. Translation: CANLGHFRMNTEAFF.

V is TRBV3-1 (or the pseudogene TRBV3-2) and J is TRBJ1-1; TRBD1 might be the D (6 bases). Germline V lookup: CDR1 LGHDT, CDR2 YNNKEL (reference sequence). There are 12 residues in the CDR3. V was clipped by 10 bases and J by 1 base, with 10 bases between them. The CDR3 bases are TGTGCCACCGGGACAAGGAACACTGAAGCTTTCTTT. This gives the protein CATGTRNTEAFF.

The genes are TRBV30 and TRBJ1-6, with D hard to call. Between the trimmed V and J ends, which lost 1 base and 4 bases, there was a span of 5 bases. Per germline, CDR1 GTSNPN and CDR2 SVGIG (reference sequence). This CDR3 is built from 13 residues. CDR3 DNA sequence: TGTGCCTGGAGTGGCAGTTATAATTCACCCCTCCACTTT. This gives the protein CAWSGSYNSPLHF.

The chain links TRBV10-2 to TRBJ1-1; D may be TRBD1 (6 bases). V dropped 5 bases and J dropped 7 bases, with 14 bases sitting between them. Germline loops: CDR1 WSHSY, CDR2 SAAADI. The CDR3 consists of 13 residues. CDR3 bases: TGCGCCAGCAGTTCGGGGGGGCGTGGTGAAGCTTTCTTT. Protein: CASSSGGRGEAFF.

V gene TRBV11-2 combines with J gene TRBJ1-1, with 7 bases fitting TRBD1. Looked up from germline, CDR1 is SGHAT and CDR2 is FQNNGV. The CDR3 is made up of 14 amino acids. V lost 4 bases and J lost 1; bases outside the gene matches: 3. This CDR3 reads CASSYAGGNTEAFF. The CDR3, as DNA: TGTGCCAGCAGCTATGCAGGGGGGAACACTGAAGCTTTCTTT.

The CDR3 region has the DNA TGTGCCAGCAACTCCCGGGACACTTATAATTCACCCCTCCACTTT. Encoded protein: CASNSRDTYNSPLHF. The rearrangement links TRBV6-5 to TRBJ1-6; tentative D call: TRBD1 (6 bases). Germline-derived CDR1 and CDR2 are MNHEY and SVGAGI. V was pared by 7 bases and J by 4 bases, with 14 bases between. The CDR3 extends over 15 amino acids.

The J gene is TRBJ2-3, the V gene TRBV7-2; 13 bases map to TRBD2. With 5 bases clipped from V and 1 base from J, the junction kept 3 bases outside the gene matches. This CDR3 spans 16 amino acids. Germline CDR1 is SGHTA and CDR2 is FQGNSA. In DNA form, the CDR3 reads TGTGCCAGCAGCATCGGACTAGCGGGGGGCACAGATACGCAGTATTTT. Amino acids: CASSIGLAGGTDTQYF.